The 32 T cell receptor beta chains below were found in one sample sequenced in a study of chemoradiotherapy in HPV16-positive cancers. TCRdb's table, derived via immunoSEQ multiplex PCR, lists solely in-frame clones and lacks some. The data show about 9,000 clones, with 85% to 90% seen just once and just over 3.5% held by the top ten. The sample in question was blood, obtained from a patient who underwent chemoradiotherapy. These receptors were collected from a human donor with HPV-associated anogenital cancer.

This chain links TRBV6-1 with TRBJ2-3; 9 bases map to TRBD1. With 3 bases clipped from V and 2 bases from J, the junction kept 3 bases outside the gene matches. The CDR3 loop spans 15 amino acids. CDR1 is MNHNS, CDR2 SASEGT, per germline. The DNA of the CDR3 is TGTGCCAGCAGTGACTGGGACAGGGCCACAGATACGCAGTATTTT. It yields the protein CASSDWDRATDTQYF.

The chain links TRBV5-1 to TRBJ2-2, with 7 nucleotides matching TRBD1. Trimming took 4 bases from V and 4 from J; bases not matched to a gene: 7. Per germline, CDR1 SGHRS and CDR2 YFSETQ. The CDR3 totals 15 residues. The CDR3 sequence: CASSDRDRGTGELFF. As DNA, the CDR3 is TGCGCCAGCAGCGATAGGGACAGAGGCACCGGGGAGCTGTTTTTT.

V usage is TRBV9 and J usage is TRBJ1-1; no clear D gene. CDR1 SGDLS and CDR2 YYNGEE come from the germline V gene. The CDR3 loop spans 13 amino acids. V dropped 0 bases and J dropped 3 bases, with 6 bases sitting between them. The CDR3 region is CASSVATYTEAFF. In DNA, the CDR3 is TGTGCCAGCAGCGTAGCTACCTACACTGAAGCTTTCTTT.

This sequence joins TRBV5-1 and TRBJ2-1; 10 nucleotides agree with TRBD2. CDR1 SGHRS and CDR2 YFSETQ come from the germline V gene. The CDR3 consists of 16 residues. With V trimmed by 4 bases and J by 3 bases, 7 bases remained unmatched. The CDR3 DNA reads TGCGCCAGCAGCCCGGGACTAGCGAGATACTACAATGAGCAGTTCTTC. Translated, it gives CASSPGLARYYNEQFF.

This rearrangement joins TRBV19 to TRBJ2-5; D is possibly TRBD2 (5 bases). The V gene lost 1 base and the J gene lost 5 bases, with 11 bases spanning the gap. CDR3 length equals 14 residues. Germline V CDR1 and CDR2: LNHDA, SQIVND (reference sequence). The CDR3 region has the DNA TGTGCCAGTAGTATAGGTCAGAGAGGGGAGACCCAGTACTTC. Amino acid sequence: CASSIGQRGETQYF.

The genes are TRBV19 and TRBJ2-7; perhaps TRBD1 as D (6 bases). The CDR3 totals 14 residues. V gave up 5 bases and J gave up 1 base, with 12 bases separating them. The germline gives CDR1 LNHDA, CDR2 SQIVND (reference sequence). This CDR3 is CASSPQGMSYEQYF. In nucleotides, the CDR3 is TGTGCCAGTAGTCCTCAGGGGATGTCCTACGAGCAGTACTTC.

The V and J genes are TRBV10-1 and TRBJ2-1, with D tentatively TRBD2 (6 bases). The CDR3 is made up of 10 amino acids. Germline V gene lookup returns CDR1 WNHNN and CDR2 SYGVQD (reference sequence). V lost 8 bases, J lost 11 bases, and 10 bases lay in between. Here the CDR3 reads CASQTRKQFF. In DNA, the CDR3 is TGCGCCAGCCAGACTAGGAAGCAGTTCTTC.

J is TRBJ2-3 and V is TRBV10-1, with TRBD2 matching over 13 bases. Trimming at V came to 4 bases and at J to 1 base, leaving 2 bases not matched to a gene. Looked up from germline, CDR1 is WNHNN and CDR2 is SYGVQD (reference sequence). The CDR3 extends over 16 amino acids. As DNA, the CDR3 is TGCGCCAGCAGTGGGACTAGCGGGAGTGGCACAGATACGCAGTATTTT. As protein: CASSGTSGSGTDTQYF.

The rearrangement uses TRBV5-1 and TRBJ2-7; D is unresolved. V was clipped by 2 bases and J by 1 base, with 7 bases between them. The CDR3 has 13 residues. Germline-derived CDR1 and CDR2 are SGHRS and YFSETQ. The CDR3 spells CASSLFDSYEQYF. CDR3 DNA: TGCGCCAGCAGCTTATTCGATTCCTACGAGCAGTACTTC.

V gene TRBV29-1 combines with J gene TRBJ1-2; tentatively, D is TRBD1 (6 bases). This CDR3 region has 12 residues. From germline, CDR1 is SQVTM and CDR2 ANQGSEA. Trimming took 8 bases from V and 7 from J, leaving 17 bases between them. CDR3 DNA sequence: TGCAGCATGGGATGGGGGGCGGGTGGCTACACCTTC. Translating it yields CSMGWGAGGYTF.

This clone was recorded once. The V call is TRBV4-2, the J call TRBJ2-2; weak D call: TRBD2 (5 bases). The CDR3 sequence is 17 residues long. Trimming left V 0 bases short and J 5 bases short, with 16 bases between. The germline V gene encodes CDR1 LGHNA and CDR2 YNFKEQ. CDR3 in amino acids: CASSQEEIRDGTGELFF. CDR3 nucleotide sequence: TGTGCCAGCAGCCAAGAAGAGATACGGGATGGGACCGGGGAGCTGTTTTTT.

The V and J genes are TRBV7-8 and TRBJ2-3, with 10 bases that match TRBD1. Germline CDR1 reads SGHVS; CDR2 reads FQNEAQ. There are 20 residues in the CDR3. V lost 6 bases, J lost 0 bases, and 18 bases stayed unmatched. CDR3 residues: CASSRRTGGLLIPSTDTQYF. CDR3 sequence (DNA): TGTGCCAGCAGTCGTAGGACAGGGGGGCTACTTATTCCTAGCACAGATACGCAGTATTTT.

This chain uses TRBV4-1 with TRBJ2-7; perhaps TRBD2 as D (6 bases). Trimming cost V 1 base and J 3 bases, with 16 bases left between them. Germline values: CDR1 MGHRA, CDR2 YSYEKL. The CDR3 length is 16 residues. The CDR3 loop is CASSQVYASANYEQYF. In nucleotides, the CDR3 is TGCGCCAGCAGCCAAGTTTATGCTAGCGCAAACTACGAGCAGTACTTC.

CDR3 DNA sequence: TGCAGCGTTCGACTAGACGGCGGGGAGCTGTTTTTT. It translates to CSVRLDGGELFF. The V gene is TRBV29-1, the J gene TRBJ2-2; D is perhaps TRBD2 (6 bases). The CDR3 is 12 residues long. Germline CDR1 and CDR2: SQVTM and ANQGSEA. Trimming took off 5 bases at V and 7 bases at J, with 11 bases between the two ends.

The chain recombines TRBV5-4 with TRBJ2-2; 8 positions agree with TRBD1. Germline CDR1 reads SGHNT; CDR2 reads YYREEE (reference sequence). The CDR3 sequence is 16 residues long. Germline trimming cut 1 base from V and 2 bases from J; bases unmatched to any gene: 4. As DNA, the CDR3 is TGTGCCAGCAGCTTGTTAGGACAGGGTAACACCGGGGAGCTGTTTTTT. It translates to CASSLLGQGNTGELFF.

This clone has more than one count but fewer than ten. This sequence joins TRBV18 and TRBJ2-6; D might be TRBD2 (5 bases). In germline, CDR1 is KGHSH, CDR2 LQKENI. V was cut by 2 bases and J by 0 bases, with 11 bases left in between. The CDR3 covers 17 residues. Here the CDR3 DNA reads TGTGCCAGCTCACCATTCAGCGGATTCTCTGGGGCCAACGTCCTGACTTTC. As protein: CASSPFSGFSGANVLTF.

V is TRBV4-2 and J is TRBJ1-4; no definite D call. CDR1 and CDR2 from the germline V gene are LGHNA and YNFKEQ. Trimming pared 3 bases from V and 3 bases from J, leaving 14 bases between. The CDR3 covers 16 residues. The CDR3 spells CASSQQLTVSNEKLFF. The CDR3 nucleotides are TGTGCCAGCAGCCAGCAACTGACGGTTTCTAATGAAAAACTGTTTTTT.

This clone has more than one count but fewer than ten. The V gene is TRBV10-1, the J gene TRBJ2-2, with D possibly TRBD1 on 7 matching bases. In germline, CDR1 is WNHNN, CDR2 SYGVQD (reference sequence). The CDR3 has 14 residues. V was cut by 2 bases and J by 5 bases, with 9 bases left in between. In DNA form, the CDR3 reads TGCGCCAGCAGTGAGCCAGGGGGGACCGGGGAGCTGTTTTTT. Translation: CASSEPGGTGELFF.

V and J are TRBV10-2 and TRBJ2-7; 7 nucleotides align to TRBD1. The V gene end was trimmed by 5 bases and the J gene end by 3 bases; junction bases not matched to a gene: 22. Germline-derived CDR1 and CDR2 are WSHSY and SAAADI. CDR3 length: 19 amino acids. The CDR3: CASSSGQAGPHFNLYEQYF. The CDR3 DNA follows: TGCGCCAGCAGTTCCGGACAGGCGGGCCCCCACTTCAATCTCTACGAGCAGTACTTC.

The genes are TRBV5-5 and TRBJ2-5; 14 positions match TRBD2. V was pared by 4 bases and J by 3 bases, with 14 bases of the junction left unmatched. CDR3 length equals 19 residues. Looked up from germline, CDR1 is SGHKS and CDR2 is YYEKEE (reference sequence). In DNA form, the CDR3 reads TGTGCCAGCAGCCGCACTTGGGGGACTAGCGGGAGAGGAGAAGAGACCCAGTACTTC. This sequence encodes CASSRTWGTSGRGEETQYF.

The chain recombines TRBV12-5 with TRBJ2-2, with D uncertain. CDR3 length equals 15 residues. Between the trimmed V and J ends, which lost 1 base and 3 bases, there was a span of 9 bases. CDR1 is LGHNT and CDR2 is FRNRAP in the germline V gene. The CDR3 spells CASGLGSSDTGELFF. As DNA, the CDR3 is TGTGCTAGTGGTTTGGGGAGTTCAGACACCGGGGAGCTGTTTTTT.

This clone was seen more than once but under ten times. The V and J genes are TRBV6-5 and TRBJ2-7; D gene unclear. There are 12 residues in the CDR3. Germline V lookup: CDR1 MNHEY, CDR2 SVGAGI. Trimming removed 4 bases at V and 1 base at J, with 5 bases between. CDR3 nucleotide sequence: TGTGCCAGCAGTTCGAGGTCCTACGAGCAGTACTTC. Protein sequence: CASSSRSYEQYF.

V is TRBV6-5 and J is TRBJ1-4, with 9 bases lining up with TRBD1. V shed 6 bases and J 7 bases; nucleotides not matched to a gene: 6. This CDR3 has 14 residues. Germline CDR1 reads MNHEY; CDR2 reads SVGAGI. CDR3: CASREDRGIEKLFF. The CDR3 DNA is TGTGCCAGCAGGGAGGACAGGGGAATTGAAAAACTGTTTTTT.

The chain employs TRBV28 and TRBJ1-1; 9 bases are shared with TRBD1. Germline V gives CDR1 MDHEN, CDR2 SYDVKM. V lost 5 bases to trimming and J lost 1 base; unmatched junction nucleotides: 2. This CDR3 spans 14 amino acids. This CDR3 reads CASSAQGANTEAFF. The CDR3, as DNA: TGTGCCAGCAGTGCACAGGGGGCGAACACTGAAGCTTTCTTT.

The chain employs TRBV7-2 and TRBJ2-1; TRBD2 agrees at 10 bases. The CDR3 sequence is 18 residues long. The germline CDR1 and CDR2 sequences are SGHTA and FQGNSA. V lost 2 bases, J lost 8 bases, and 15 bases stayed unmatched. This CDR3 reads CASSLYPSGGAFSHEQFF. The DNA for the CDR3 is TGTGCCAGCAGCTTATACCCCAGCGGGGGGGCTTTTTCACATGAGCAGTTCTTC.

The chain couples TRBV14 to TRBJ2-3; 7 bases fit TRBD1. The CDR3 length is 14 residues. V dropped 4 bases and J dropped 5; count of bases not matched to a gene: 6. Germline lookup yields CDR1 SGHDN and CDR2 FVKESK. The CDR3 region has the DNA TGTGCCAGCAGCCGGACAGGAAGGGGAGATACGCAGTATTTT. Translated, it gives CASSRTGRGDTQYF.

V is TRBV6-1 and J is TRBJ2-7; 12 nucleotides match TRBD1. Germline assignment: CDR1 MNHNS and CDR2 SASEGT. Trimming at V came to 4 bases and at J to 6 bases, leaving 4 bases not matched to a gene. This CDR3 spans 14 amino acids. DNA for the CDR3: TGTGCCAGCAGTGGAGGGACAGGGGGCCGCGAGCAGTACTTC. Translated: CASSGGTGGREQYF.

This clone has just one count. The chain employs TRBV10-2 and TRBJ2-2; maybe TRBD2 (6 bases). Per the germline V gene, CDR1 is WSHSY and CDR2 is SAAADI. The CDR3 consists of 14 residues. Trimming pared 4 bases from V and 0 bases from J, leaving 6 bases between. The chain's CDR3 is CASSGLANTGELFF. CDR3 coding DNA: TGCGCCAGCAGTGGACTAGCGAACACCGGGGAGCTGTTTTTT.

The chain employs TRBV5-1 and TRBJ2-3; TRBD2 aligns across 7 bases. CDR1 is SGHRS and CDR2 is YFSETQ in the germline V gene. CDR3 length: 13 amino acids. Trimming cost V 5 bases and J 2 bases; bases outside gene matches: 2. CDR3 amino acids: CASSRDYTDTQYF. CDR3 bases: TGCGCCAGCAGTCGGGACTACACAGATACGCAGTATTTT.

This rearrangement joins TRBV7-2 to TRBJ2-5, with D possibly TRBD1 on 7 matching bases. Germline V CDR1 and CDR2: SGHTA, FQGNSA. The germline V and J ends were trimmed by 6 bases and 7 bases, with 33 bases remaining between them. This CDR3 is built from 19 residues. CDR3 in amino acids: CASSLRGAGGLRSVGTQYF. The CDR3 DNA reads TGTGCCAGCAGTCTAAGGGGGGCAGGGGGACTTAGGTCGGTTGGGACCCAGTACTTC.

This chain links TRBV30 with TRBJ1-1; a possible D gene is TRBD1 (6 bases). Germline CDR1 is GTSNPN and CDR2 is SVGIG (reference sequence). The CDR3 is 15 residues long. Trimming took 3 bases from V and 2 from J, leaving 16 bases between them. For the CDR3, the DNA is TGTGCCTGGAGGGTCCGCCAGGGGTCTAACACTGAAGCTTTCTTT. Its translation is CAWRVRQGSNTEAFF. Combining the CDR3 with reference TRBV30 and TRBJ1-1 gives the whole variable domain SQTIHQWPATLVQPVGSPLSLECTVEGTSNPNLYWYRQAAGRGLQLLFYSVGIGQISSEVPQNLSASRPQDRQFILSSKKLLLSDSGFYLCAWRVRQGSNTEAFFGQGTRLTVV.

This clone was observed a few times. The chain employs TRBV4-1 and TRBJ1-1; D might be TRBD1 (5 bases). The V gene's germline CDR1 is MGHRA and CDR2 YSYEKL. CDR3 size: 14 residues. Trimming cost V 8 bases and J 2 bases, with 15 bases left between them. The CDR3 here is CASRGITANTEAFF. The DNA for the CDR3 is TGCGCCAGCCGGGGGATCACGGCTAACACTGAAGCTTTCTTT.